Below, one T cell receptor (beta chain) is given with its context. Using immunoSEQ multiplex PCR, the repertoire was profiled, and TCRdb retains in-frame clones only, with some absent. In the table there are 60,000 to 80,000 clones, more than 85% of which are singletons. This sample was taken from a study of blood T cell repertoires in COVID-19. Turning to the study itself: Samples taken during acute and convalescent COVID-19 were collected in the United States, Italy and Spain.

Trimming cost V 2 bases and J 3 bases, with 4 bases left between them. Germline lookup yields CDR1 MNHNS and CDR2 SASEGT. The CDR3 has 12 amino acids. Input material: peripheral blood. The sequence derives from an older man with acute or convalescent COVID-19. The chain uses TRBV6-1 and TRBJ1-1; the D is unclear. The CDR3 bases are TGTGCCAGCAGTGAACAGTACACTGAAGCTTTCTTT. Its protein product is CASSEQYTEAFF.